The 23 T cell receptor beta chains in this list originate from one sample, sequenced in a study of blood T cell repertoires in COVID-19. The assay was immunoSEQ multiplex PCR, and TCRdb's table has in-frame clones only and misses some. The sample yields about 98,000 clones, 80% to 95% seen once. Sequencing was done on a sample of peripheral blood. The receptor set was obtained from a woman in her fifties or sixties with COVID-19, enrolled during active disease.

The chain is built from TRBV19 and TRBJ1-4; D remains ambiguous. The CDR3 length is 14 residues. Trimming took 3 bases from V and 0 from J, leaving 5 bases between them. Per germline, CDR1 LNHDA and CDR2 SQIVND (reference sequence). CDR3 sequence reads: CASSIYATNEKLFF. The CDR3 nucleotides read TGTGCCAGTAGTATCTATGCAACTAATGAAAAACTGTTTTTT.

J is TRBJ2-1 and V is TRBV5-5; D is unclear. The V and J ends lost 2 bases and 1 base respectively, with 13 bases between them. This CDR3 is 16 amino acids long. Germline V lookup: CDR1 SGHKS, CDR2 YYEKEE (reference sequence). The CDR3 DNA follows: TGTGCCAGCAGCTTCCCCAGCGCTCCTTCCTACAATGAGCAGTTCTTC. It encodes CASSFPSAPSYNEQFF.

As DNA, the CDR3 is TGTGCCAGCGGTGGGACAGGGCGAGGCGACGAGCAGTACTTC. Translation gives CASGGTGRGDEQYF. The rearrangement joins TRBV2 to TRBJ2-7, with 9 bases fitting TRBD1. CDR3 length: 14 amino acids. V lost 8 bases, J lost 5 bases, and 10 bases stayed unmatched. Germline CDR1 SNHLY, CDR2 FYNNEI.

The rearrangement joins TRBV5-1 to TRBJ1-1; no clear D. V shed 4 bases and J shed 3 bases, with 16 bases lying between them. Germline values: CDR1 SGHRS, CDR2 YFSETQ. The CDR3 is made up of 15 amino acids. CDR3 sequence: CASSPQSGYYTEAFF. CDR3 in DNA: TGCGCCAGCAGCCCACAGTCGGGGTATTACACTGAAGCTTTCTTT. Filled out from reference TRBV5-1 and TRBJ1-1, the complete variable domain reads KAGVTQTPRYLIKTRGQQVTLSCSPISGHRSVSWYQQTPGQGLQFLFEYFSETQRNKGNFPGRFSGRQFSNSRSEMNVSTLELGDSALYLCASSPQSGYYTEAFFGQGTRLTVV.

V usage is TRBV21-1 and J usage is TRBJ2-7; the DNA was not used to check the table's D call, TRBD1. TRBV21-1 is noted as a pseudogene. The CDR3 runs to 13 residues. The chain's CDR3 is CASSKVGSYEQYF. The CDR3 bases are TGTGCCAGCAGCAAAGTGGGCTCCTACGAACAGTACTTC.

The chain has TRBV13 and TRBJ1-3; a weak D match, TRBD1 (6 bases). The CDR3 length is 16 residues. Per the germline V gene, CDR1 is PRHDT and CDR2 is FYEKMQ (reference sequence). Trimming took off 2 bases at V and 0 bases at J, with 11 bases between the two ends. Here the CDR3 reads CASSLWGPNSGNTIYF. The CDR3 bases are TGTGCCAGCAGCTTATGGGGGCCCAACTCTGGAAACACCATATATTTT.

This clone was seen a few times. CDR3 in amino acids: CASSGRDSMNTEAFF. The CDR3 DNA sequence: TGTGCCAGCAGCGGCCGGGACAGCATGAACACTGAAGCTTTCTTT. The chain joins TRBV7-9 to TRBJ1-1; TRBD1 matches 7 bases. Trimming removed 5 bases from V and 0 bases from J; junction bases left unmatched: 6. The CDR3 sequence is 15 residues long. Germline V gene data show CDR1 as SEHNR and CDR2 as FQNEAQ (reference sequence).

The chain employs TRBV25-1 and TRBJ2-3; 10 bases align to TRBD1. Germline values: CDR1 MGHDK, CDR2 SYGVNS. This CDR3 contains 16 residues. V shed 6 bases and J 5 bases; nucleotides not matched to a gene: 11. This CDR3 reads CASSPSRDRGEDTQYF. DNA of the CDR3: TGTGCCAGCAGCCCATCCCGGGACAGGGGTGAAGATACGCAGTATTTT.

V is TRBV2 and J is TRBJ1-4; maybe TRBD1 (6 bases). Trimming took 7 bases from V and 8 from J, leaving 20 bases between them. The CDR3 length is 15 residues. Looked up from germline, CDR1 is SNHLY and CDR2 is FYNNEI. This CDR3 is CASNSQGAIWEKLFF. CDR3 nucleotide sequence: TGTGCCAGCAATTCACAGGGAGCCATTTGGGAAAAACTGTTTTTT.

The V call is TRBV9, the J call TRBJ2-7; D perhaps matches TRBD2 (6 bases). Germline lookup yields CDR1 SGDLS and CDR2 YYNGEE. Trimming left V 0 bases short and J 4 bases short, with 11 bases between. The CDR3 has 14 residues. The CDR3 here is CASSVALGGYEQYF. CDR3 bases: TGTGCCAGCAGCGTAGCTTTAGGAGGGTACGAGCAGTACTTC.

This rearrangement joins TRBV6-2 or TRBV6-3 to TRBJ1-5, with TRBD1 matching 7 bases. The J segment lost 3 bases and the V segment lost 2 bases, leaving 4 bases of the junction unmatched. Germline CDR1 is MNHEY and CDR2 is SVGEGT. The CDR3 is made up of 15 amino acids. The DNA for the CDR3 is TGTGCCAGCAGTTACCTGGGACAGTCCAATCAGCCCCAGCATTTT. This encodes CASSYLGQSNQPQHF.

V gene TRBV11-2 combines with J gene TRBJ1-1, with D uncertain. Looked up from germline, CDR1 is SGHAT and CDR2 is FQNNGV. V was clipped by 5 bases and J by 0 bases, with 4 bases between them. The CDR3 length is 12 residues. The CDR3 region has the DNA TGTGCCAGCAGCGTAATGAACACTGAAGCTTTCTTT. Protein: CASSVMNTEAFF.

The chain has TRBV11-3 and TRBJ1-3, with a tentative D call TRBD1 (6 bases). CDR1 is SGHNT and CDR2 is YENEEA in the germline V gene. V lost 0 bases, J lost 0 bases, and 15 bases lay in between. This CDR3 contains 18 residues. The CDR3 spells CASSLEGGARPSGNTIYF. As DNA, the CDR3 is TGTGCCAGCAGCTTAGAGGGGGGGGCTCGCCCCTCTGGAAACACCATATATTTT.

The chain is built from TRBV19 and TRBJ1-2; D is uncertain. Germline V CDR1 and CDR2: LNHDA, SQIVND (reference sequence). This CDR3 is 13 amino acids long. V dropped 7 bases and J dropped 3 bases, with 12 bases sitting between them. The CDR3 loop is CASTRGIYYGYTF. The DNA of the CDR3 is TGTGCCAGTACACGGGGTATCTACTATGGCTACACCTTC. The full variable domain, rest sourced from reference TRBV19 and TRBJ1-2, is DGGITQSPKYLFRKEGQNVTLSCEQNLNHDAMYWYRQDPGQGLRLIYYSQIVNDFQKGDIAEGYSVSREKKESFPLTVTSAQKNPTAFYLCASTRGIYYGYTFGSGTRLTVV.

The chain is built from TRBV19 and TRBJ1-1; 9 nucleotides line up with TRBD1. Germline V CDR1 and CDR2: LNHDA, SQIVND (reference sequence). This CDR3 contains 14 residues. With V trimmed by 6 bases and J by 1 base, 3 bases remained unmatched. The CDR3 DNA is TGTGCCAGTAGCGAACAGGGGGCGAACACTGAAGCTTTCTTT. It codes for CASSEQGANTEAFF.

The chain combines TRBV5-1 with TRBJ2-3; D ambiguous. The ends were cut back, 7 bases at V and 6 bases at J, with 15 bases in the middle. The CDR3 covers 13 residues. Germline V gene sequence: CDR1 SGHRS, CDR2 YFSETQ. This CDR3 reads CASRTLGGDTQYF. DNA of the CDR3: TGCGCCAGCCGAACCCTCGGCGGCGATACGCAGTATTTT.

The rearrangement links TRBV12-3 or TRBV12-4 to TRBJ1-2; D is ambiguous. Deletions cut 5 bases from V and 0 bases from J, with 7 bases between. CDR3 length: 13 amino acids. This CDR3 reads CASSAGSNYGYTF. The CDR3 DNA follows: TGTGCCAGCAGTGCAGGCTCTAACTATGGCTACACCTTC.

The chain couples TRBV5-4 to TRBJ2-1, with 10 nucleotides matching TRBD2. CDR1 is SGHNT, CDR2 YYREEE, per germline (reference sequence). The ends lost 4 bases at V and 8 bases at J; junction bases unmatched: 9. The CDR3 consists of 15 residues. The chain's CDR3 is CASSIQRGGMYEQFF. The CDR3 coding sequence is TGTGCCAGCAGCATACAGCGGGGGGGCATGTATGAGCAGTTCTTC. Looking up the rest from reference TRBV5-4 and TRBJ2-1 gives the full variable domain: ETGVTQSPTHLIKTRGQQVTLRCSSQSGHNTVSWYQQALGQGPQFIFQYYREEENGRGNFPPRFSGLQFPNYSSELNVNALELDDSALYLCASSIQRGGMYEQFFGPGTRLTVL.

The chain joins TRBV5-5 to TRBJ1-2; tentatively, D is TRBD1 (5 bases). V was pared by 2 bases and J by 3 bases, with 14 bases between. The CDR3 runs 15 residues. In germline, CDR1 is SGHKS, CDR2 YYEKEE (reference sequence). The CDR3, as DNA: TGTGCCAGCAGCTTCCCGGAACAGGTCCACTATGGCTACACCTTC. Amino acids: CASSFPEQVHYGYTF.

This chain joins TRBV11-3 and TRBJ1-3; tentatively, D is TRBD1 (5 bases). With 5 bases removed from V and 0 bases from J, the gap between germline ends came to 14 bases. Germline CDR1 is SGHNT and CDR2 is YENEEA. This CDR3 region has 16 residues. CDR3 region: CASSLTSRGSGNTIYF. The CDR3 DNA sequence: TGTGCCAGCAGCCTTACCTCTAGGGGCTCTGGAAACACCATATATTTT.

The chain joins TRBV5-1 to TRBJ1-1; no definite D call. The germline V gene has CDR1 SGHRS and CDR2 YFSETQ. CDR3 length: 13 amino acids. Trimming stripped 0 bases from V and 1 base from J, with 4 bases between. CDR3 in DNA: TGCGCCAGCAGCTTGGACAGGAACACTGAAGCTTTCTTT. Its protein product is CASSLDRNTEAFF.

This chain links TRBV12-5 with TRBJ2-3; D unclear. V dropped 6 bases and J dropped 6 bases, with 10 bases sitting between them. Germline V lookup: CDR1 LGHNT, CDR2 FRNRAP. This CDR3 has 12 amino acids. In DNA, the CDR3 is TGTGCTAGTGGAACCCCACGGGATACGCAGTATTTT. Translation: CASGTPRDTQYF.

The J gene is TRBJ2-1, the V gene TRBV24-1; 10 positions match TRBD1. Losses at the gene ends were 7 bases for V and 7 bases for J; bases not matched to a gene: 6. Germline assignment: CDR1 KGHDR and CDR2 SFDVKD. The CDR3 length is 14 residues. In DNA, the CDR3 is TGTGCCACCAGGGGACAGGGGATGGTGAATGAGCAGTTCTTC. This encodes CATRGQGMVNEQFF.